Shown below are 29 T cell receptor beta chains from a single sample sequenced in a study of identical twins. Each CDR3 protein gets one entry after TCRdb re-called the 5' RACE reads with MiXCR. The sample has roughly 500,000 distinct CDR3 sequences; around 20% are singletons. This sample also appeared in a second study, on T cells expressing NK-cell markers.

Sequenced sample: CD4+ T cells sorted from blood. Receptor source: a woman between 18 and 29 years old in good health.

This sequence joins TRBV11-2 and TRBJ2-1, with 11 nucleotides matching TRBD2. CDR3 size: 16 residues. Trimming removed 5 bases from V and 7 bases from J; junction bases left unmatched: 10. The germline V gene has CDR1 SGHAT and CDR2 FQNNGV. The CDR3, as DNA: TGTGCCAGCAGCGTCCTACTAGCGGGAGTTACGAATGAGCAGTTCTTC. Protein: CASSVLLAGVTNEQFF.

The chain uses TRBV11-1 and TRBJ2-1, with D perhaps TRBD1 (5 bases). CDR3 size: 18 residues. Deletions cut 0 bases from V and 7 bases from J, with 22 bases between. Germline V gene sequence: CDR1 SGHAT, CDR2 FQDESV (reference sequence). The CDR3 spells CASSLARPGRVKPNEQFF. CDR3 bases: TGTGCCAGCAGCTTAGCGAGACCGGGCAGGGTCAAGCCGAATGAGCAGTTCTTC.

The genes are TRBV7-2 and TRBJ2-3, with 7 bases aligning to TRBD2. CDR1 and CDR2 (germline): SGHTA, FQGNSA. CDR3 length: 15 residues. V lost 5 bases to trimming and J lost 2 bases; unmatched junction nucleotides: 7. The chain's CDR3 is CASSLSGPNTDTQYF. The DNA for the CDR3 is TGTGCCAGCAGCCTTAGCGGGCCAAACACAGATACGCAGTATTTT.

This clonotype was counted between two and nine times. V gene TRBV5-1 combines with J gene TRBJ2-7, with 8 positions matching TRBD2. V lost 4 bases, J lost 3 bases, and 9 bases stayed unmatched. The V gene's germline CDR1 is SGHRS and CDR2 YFSETQ. CDR3 length: 15 residues. As DNA, the CDR3 is TGCGCCAGCAGCCGTTCCGGGACTAGTATCTACGAGCAGTACTTC. Translation: CASSRSGTSIYEQYF.

This clonotype has only a few counts. The chain employs TRBV10-3 and TRBJ1-1; TRBD1 agrees at 9 bases. Trimming took 3 bases from V and 6 from J; bases not matched to a gene: 5. The CDR3 runs to 14 residues. Germline-derived CDR1 and CDR2 are ENHRY and SYGVKD. CDR3 sequence: CAISEGTGSPEAFF. The CDR3 coding sequence is TGTGCCATCAGTGAAGGGACAGGGTCCCCTGAAGCTTTCTTT.

The chain recombines TRBV11-2 with TRBJ2-2; 11 nucleotides agree with TRBD2. The V segment lost 4 bases and the J segment 0 bases; nucleotides outside the gene matches: 7. Germline loops: CDR1 SGHAT, CDR2 FQNNGV. This CDR3 is built from 18 residues. The CDR3 nucleotides read TGTGCCAGCAGCTCCCCTAGCGGGAGGACCACGAACACCGGGGAGCTGTTTTTT. Protein sequence: CASSSPSGRTTNTGELFF. The full variable domain, with the rest looked up from reference TRBV11-2 and TRBJ2-2, is EAGVAQSPRYKIIEKRQSVAFWCNPISGHATLYWYQQILGQGPKLLIQFQNNGVVDDSQLPKDRFSAERLKGVDSTLKIQPAKLEDSAVYLCASSSPSGRTTNTGELFFGEGSRLTVL.

This clonotype was seen more than once but under ten times. The V gene is TRBV11-2, the J gene TRBJ2-3; D unclear. V gave up 1 base and J gave up 0 bases, with 8 bases separating them. The CDR3 covers 15 residues. Per germline, CDR1 SGHAT and CDR2 FQNNGV. CDR3 DNA sequence: TGTGCCAGCAGCTTAGCCCCCCAGAGCACAGATACGCAGTATTTT. Translation gives CASSLAPQSTDTQYF.

The V call is TRBV5-1, the J call TRBJ2-3; the D gene is possibly TRBD1 (6 bases). The CDR3 has 17 residues. Per germline, CDR1 SGHRS and CDR2 YFSETQ. Trimming shortened V by 3 bases and J by 1 base, and 18 bases separated the two germline ends. In DNA form, the CDR3 reads TGCGCCAGCAGCTGGGGCCAATACAGGGATCGCACAGATACGCAGTATTTT. This gives the protein CASSWGQYRDRTDTQYF. Drawing the rest from reference TRBV5-1 and TRBJ2-3, the complete variable domain is KAGVTQTPRYLIKTRGQQVTLSCSPISGHRSVSWYQQTPGQGLQFLFEYFSETQRNKGNFPGRFSGRQFSNSRSEMNVSTLELGDSALYLCASSWGQYRDRTDTQYFGPGTRLTVL.

This chain uses TRBV9 with TRBJ1-2; no clear D gene. Trimming removed 2 bases at V and 8 bases at J, with 13 bases between. The CDR3 extends over 13 amino acids. CDR1 and CDR2 from the germline V gene are SGDLS and YYNGEE. The CDR3 DNA reads TGTGCCAGCAGCGTTTCGGCAGGAGAGGGCTACACCTTC. Protein sequence: CASSVSAGEGYTF.

The sample holds a few counts of this clonotype. The chain couples TRBV7-2 to TRBJ2-1; 10 bases line up with TRBD2. V lost 1 base to trimming and J lost 14 bases; unmatched junction nucleotides: 8. The CDR3 is 14 amino acids. Germline V gene data show CDR1 as SGHTA and CDR2 as FQGNSA. The CDR3 DNA reads TGTGCCAGCAGCTTAGGGACTAGCGGATCAAGGGAGTTCTTC. Encoded protein: CASSLGTSGSREFF. The full variable domain, rest sourced from reference TRBV7-2 and TRBJ2-1, is GAGVSQSPSNKVTEKGKDVELRCDPISGHTALYWYRQSLGQGLEFLIYFQGNSAPDKSGLPSDRFSAERTGGSVSTLTIQRTQQEDSAVYLCASSLGTSGSREFFGPGTRLTVL.

CDR3 DNA sequence: TGTGCCAGCAGCTTAGAGGCATGGGGCGCCAGGACTGAAGCTTTCTTT. Encoded protein: CASSLEAWGARTEAFF. The chain combines TRBV11-3 with TRBJ1-1; tentatively, D is TRBD1 (5 bases). The germline V and J ends were trimmed by 0 bases and 5 bases, with 16 bases remaining between them. This CDR3 has 16 amino acids. The germline V gene has CDR1 SGHNT and CDR2 YENEEA.

The rearrangement joins TRBV6-5 to TRBJ2-1, with D possibly called TRBD1 or TRBD2 (5 bases each). Looked up from germline, CDR1 is MNHEY and CDR2 is SVGAGI. Between the trimmed V and J ends, which lost 0 bases and 8 bases, there was a span of 14 bases. The CDR3 totals 15 residues. The CDR3 coding sequence is TGTGCCAGCAGTTACTCCGGGGCAGGGATCCATGAGCAGTTCTTC. Its translation: CASSYSGAGIHEQFF.

This clonotype was detected many times. V gene TRBV6-5 combines with J gene TRBJ2-3; possible D gene TRBD2, 6 bases. Germline CDR1 is MNHEY and CDR2 is SVGAGI. V lost 0 bases and J 0 bases, leaving 7 bases between the germline ends. This CDR3 has 15 residues. The CDR3 reads CASSYSGGSTDTQYF. CDR3 coding DNA: TGTGCCAGCAGTTACTCGGGGGGAAGCACAGATACGCAGTATTTT.

The chain couples TRBV20-1 to TRBJ2-1, with 7 positions matching TRBD2. The germline CDR1 and CDR2 sequences are DFQATT and SNEGSKA (reference sequence). CDR3 length: 12 residues. V dropped 0 bases and J dropped 12; count of bases not matched to a gene: 5. The CDR3 DNA is TGCAGTGCTAGAGAGGGAGGGGCCGGGCAGTTCTTC. It translates to CSAREGGAGQFF.

This clonotype has only a few counts. V usage is TRBV12-3 or TRBV12-4 and J usage is TRBJ2-7; 13 bases are shared with TRBD2. The V gene end was trimmed by 5 bases and the J gene end by 6 bases; junction bases not matched to a gene: 7. This CDR3 is 15 amino acids long. The CDR3 spells CASSSGLAGASEQYF. The DNA of the CDR3 is TGTGCCAGCAGTAGCGGACTAGCGGGAGCATCCGAGCAGTACTTC.

The rearrangement uses TRBV10-3 and TRBJ1-6; 8 nucleotides match TRBD1. The CDR3 totals 14 residues. The trim removed 6 bases at V and 9 bases at J, leaving 7 bases unmatched. CDR1 is ENHRY and CDR2 is SYGVKD in the germline V gene. The CDR3 here is CAISGQGLVSPLHF. CDR3 nucleotides: TGTGCCATCAGCGGACAGGGTTTAGTTTCACCCCTCCACTTT.

The V call is TRBV20-1, the J call TRBJ2-3; 11 bases agree with TRBD2. Trimming at V came to 4 bases and at J to 1 base, leaving 4 bases not matched to a gene. Germline CDR1 DFQATT, CDR2 SNEGSKA (reference sequence). The length of the CDR3 is 15 residues. The CDR3: CSAKLTSGGTDTQYF. The CDR3 region has the DNA TGCAGTGCTAAATTGACTAGCGGGGGCACAGATACGCAGTATTTT.

In DNA, the CDR3 is TGTGCCAGCAGCCACAGGTGGTTCGGAGATACGCAGTATTTT. As protein: CASSHRWFGDTQYF. This chain links TRBV7-6 with TRBJ2-3, with D possibly matching TRBD1 (5 bases). Germline CDR1 is SGHVS and CDR2 is FNYEAQ. The CDR3 sequence is 14 residues long. V dropped 5 bases and J dropped 5 bases, with 14 bases sitting between them.

This clonotype was seen only a few times. The chain combines TRBV5-1 with TRBJ2-3, with D unclear. V lost 4 bases and J lost 6, with 21 bases in between. Germline V gives CDR1 SGHRS, CDR2 YFSETQ. The CDR3 runs to 16 residues. The CDR3 DNA reads TGCGCCAGCAGCCAGAACCCCCGGGTCGAACGGGATACGCAGTATTTT. Amino acids: CASSQNPRVERDTQYF.

The CDR3 DNA follows: TGCGCCAGCAGCTTGTCCCTAGCGGGAGGGCCCGGCGGGGAGCTGTTTTTT. Translating it yields CASSLSLAGGPGGELFF. The rearrangement links TRBV5-1 to TRBJ2-2; TRBD2 aligns across 12 bases. This CDR3 spans 17 amino acids. CDR1 and CDR2 (germline): SGHRS, YFSETQ. V lost 1 base and J lost 7; bases outside the gene matches: 8.

The table lists this clonotype with a few counts. CDR3: CASSHRTATEAFF. The CDR3 bases are TGCGCCAGCAGCCACCGAACGGCCACTGAAGCTTTCTTT. The chain employs TRBV4-3 and TRBJ1-1; D is unresolved. Germline CDR1 LGHNA, CDR2 YSLEER. V gave up 3 bases and J gave up 4 bases, with 9 bases separating them. The CDR3 spans 13 residues.

This clonotype was recorded a few times. The genes are TRBV3-1 and TRBJ2-3; D may be TRBD1 or TRBD2 (6 bases each). Germline lookup yields CDR1 LGHDT and CDR2 YNNKEL (reference sequence). V lost 5 bases and J lost 0, with 15 bases in between. There are 16 residues in the CDR3. CDR3 bases: TGTGCCAGCAGCACCTGGATAGGGGGGAGCACAGATACGCAGTATTTT. This gives the protein CASSTWIGGSTDTQYF.

The chain employs TRBV2 and TRBJ2-2; no firm D call. V shed 7 bases and J shed 3 bases, with 12 bases lying between them. This CDR3 comprises 14 residues. The germline V gene has CDR1 SNHLY and CDR2 FYNNEI. This CDR3 reads CASIAPQYTGELFF. CDR3 bases: TGTGCCAGCATCGCCCCCCAGTACACCGGGGAGCTGTTTTTT.

This clonotype was seen a few times. V is TRBV20-1 and J is TRBJ2-7; D is undetermined. Trimming removed 1 base from V and 0 bases from J, with 10 bases in between. The V gene's germline CDR1 is DFQATT and CDR2 SNEGSKA (reference sequence). The CDR3 totals 14 residues. This CDR3 reads CSARVSLSSYEQYF. The CDR3 region has the DNA TGCAGTGCTAGAGTCTCCCTCAGCTCCTACGAGCAGTACTTC.

This clonotype was recorded a few times. The gene calls are TRBV6-2 or TRBV6-3 and TRBJ2-3; TRBD2 matches 7 bases. V was clipped by 6 bases and J by 0 bases; unmatched bases: 24. The CDR3 contains 21 residues. The V gene's germline CDR1 is MNHEY and CDR2 SVGEGT. CDR3 nucleotide sequence: TGTGCCAGCAGAACCGTCTGTGTAGCGGGTTCGCCCGAACTTAGCACAGATACGCAGTATTTT. Translated, it gives CASRTVCVAGSPELSTDTQYF.

In its sample, this clonotype was seen many times. The chain uses TRBV10-3 and TRBJ2-7; 12 nucleotides agree with TRBD2. With V trimmed by 4 bases and J by 2 bases, 6 bases remained unmatched. This CDR3 contains 16 residues. Germline-derived CDR1 and CDR2 are ENHRY and SYGVKD. As DNA, the CDR3 is TGTGCCATCAGTGGTGGACTAGCGGGGAGGACCTACGAGCAGTACTTC. Residues: CAISGGLAGRTYEQYF.

The chain employs TRBV7-3 and TRBJ2-2, with TRBD1 matching over 8 bases. With 10 bases clipped from V and 1 base from J, the junction kept 5 bases outside the gene matches. The CDR3 is 14 amino acids. Germline CDR1 is SGHTA and CDR2 is FQGTGA. As DNA, the CDR3 is TGTGCCACCGGACAGGGAGGGAACACCGGGGAGCTGTTTTTT. This gives the protein CATGQGGNTGELFF.

The CDR3 nucleotides read TGCAGTGCTCGAAGAGGACTAGCGGGGGCCAGTGAGCAGTTCTTC. This translates into CSARRGLAGASEQFF. The V call is TRBV20-1, the J call TRBJ2-1, with 13 bases lining up with TRBD2. V shed 5 bases, J shed 9 bases, and the junction held 10 bases outside the gene matches. Germline assignment: CDR1 DFQATT and CDR2 SNEGSKA (reference sequence). This CDR3 contains 15 residues.

This clonotype has just a few counts. The V gene is TRBV19, the J gene TRBJ2-5; D is undetermined. The germline V and J ends were trimmed by 3 bases and 0 bases, with 8 bases remaining between them. CDR3 length equals 14 residues. Germline-derived CDR1 and CDR2 are LNHDA and SQIVND (reference sequence). In nucleotides, the CDR3 is TGTGCCAGTAGTATTTCTGCTAACCAAGAGACCCAGTACTTC. As protein: CASSISANQETQYF.